What follows are 6 T cell receptor beta chains derived from one specimen sequenced in a study of T cell repertoires in cytomegalovirus infection. A single record per CDR3 protein comes from TCRdb applying MiXCR to the reads. This table has 250,000 or so distinct CDR3 sequences, roughly 10% appearing once. The sample comprised PBMCs. These receptors originate from a human donor in good health (CMV status not recorded). Some clones in this sample may be carry-over from other donors' samples.

This clonotype appeared many times. This sequence joins TRBV12-3 or TRBV12-4 and TRBJ2-5; unclear D gene. This CDR3 has 11 amino acids. With 5 bases removed from V and 4 bases from J, the gap between germline ends came to 5 bases. The CDR3 DNA reads TGTGCCAGCAGTGCACTAGAGACCCAGTACTTC. This translates into CASSALETQYF.

This clonotype was seen more than once but under ten times. The V and J genes are TRBV20-1 and TRBJ1-1; the match to TRBD1 covers 8 bases. This CDR3 is built from 13 residues. The V gene end was trimmed by 6 bases and the J gene end by 5 bases; junction bases not matched to a gene: 8. Germline CDR1 DFQATT, CDR2 SNEGSKA (reference sequence). The CDR3 sequence is CSAPDRAATEAFF. The CDR3 DNA reads as TGCAGTGCACCGGACAGGGCGGCAACTGAAGCTTTCTTT.

In this sample, this clonotype turned up many times. The chain has TRBV12-3 or TRBV12-4 and TRBJ1-6; the D is unclear. V lost 4 bases to trimming and J lost 14 bases, with 12 bases between them. CDR3 length: 12 residues. The CDR3 spells CASSSSTIALHF. The DNA of the CDR3 is TGTGCCAGCAGTTCTTCAACTATCGCCCTCCACTTT.

This clonotype was seen repeatedly, ten times or more. The rearrangement uses TRBV7-2 and TRBJ1-1; D call uncertain. V gave up 2 bases and J gave up 5 bases, with 6 bases separating them. This CDR3 region has 12 residues. Germline V lookup: CDR1 SGHTA, CDR2 FQGNSA. In DNA, the CDR3 is TGTGCCAGCAGCTTAATGGGGACTGAAGCTTTCTTT. This translates into CASSLMGTEAFF.

A few counts support this clonotype. The V gene is TRBV2, the J gene TRBJ2-1; D possibly corresponds to TRBD1 (6 bases). The CDR3 has 12 amino acids. The germline V gene has CDR1 SNHLY and CDR2 FYNNEI. Trimming took off 10 bases at V and 4 bases at J, with 11 bases between the two ends. The chain's CDR3 is CATQGGYNEQFF. CDR3 nucleotides: TGTGCCACCCAAGGGGGATACAATGAGCAGTTCTTC.

The table lists this clonotype with a few counts. This chain uses TRBV27 with TRBJ1-2; D is unresolved. Germline values: CDR1 MNHEY, CDR2 SMNVEV (reference sequence). The CDR3 contains 16 residues. V gave up 2 bases and J gave up 4 bases, with 17 bases separating them. The DNA for the CDR3 is TGTGCCAGCAGTTTAACCGGGCTGCTTATTGGCTATGGCTACACCTTC. It specifies CASSLTGLLIGYGYTF.